Listed below are T cell receptor beta chains from one sample, sequenced in a study of blood T cell repertoires in COVID-19. Generated by immunoSEQ multiplex PCR, the TCRdb table keeps only in-frame clones and is missing some. The sample gives under 300,000 clones, approximately 84% of which show up once; roughly 3.6% is in the top ten. Specimen: PBMCs or T cells enriched from blood (not recorded which). These receptors were obtained from a middle-aged man who had recovered from COVID-19. Both conserved end residues are part of each CDR3. The D gene is left open where the match is weak. Size is omitted from some rows. Given values are once, few, many or a class for expanded clones.

-	TRBV4-3	TRBJ1-2	-	TGCGCCAGCAGCCAGCTAGGTTCCTATGGCTACACCTTC	CASSQLGSYGYTF
-	TRBV19	TRBJ1-1	-	TGTGCCAGTAGTAACAGGGTTGACACTGAAGCTTTCTTT	CASSNRVDTEAFF
-	TRBV11-1	TRBJ2-1	TRBD2	TGTGCCAGCAGTTTAGCGGGGGCTTACAATGAGCAGTTCTTC	CASSLAGAYNEQFF
-	TRBV3-1/TRBV3-2	TRBJ2-5	TRBD1	TGTGCCAGCAGCTCCGCGACAGGGTGGAGCGAGACCCAGTACTTC	CASSSATGWSETQYF
-	TRBV9	TRBJ2-7	-	TGTGCCAGCAGCTCCAGTCAGGGCTACGAGCAGTACTTC	CASSSSQGYEQYF
-	TRBV14	TRBJ1-3	TRBD1	TGTGCCAGCAGCCAGGGGACAGCGAGCTCTGGAAACACCATATATTTT	CASSQGTASSGNTIYF
-	TRBV7-9	TRBJ2-1	-	TGTGCCAGCAGCTTACAGGCCTACTCCTACAATGAGCAGTTCTTC	CASSLQAYSYNEQFF
once	TRBV5-6	TRBJ2-3	-	TGTGCCAGTCTAAACGGACTGTCGCTGACAGATACGCAGTATTTT	CASLNGLSLTDTQYF
once	TRBV5-1	TRBJ1-1	-	TGCGCCAGCAGCTTAGGGGGAAGTGAAACTGAAGCTTTCTTT	CASSLGGSETEAFF
-	TRBV9	TRBJ1-3	-	TGTGCCAGCAGCGTAGCACCCCGGGGTGACACCATATATTTT	CASSVAPRGDTIYF
-	TRBV4-3	TRBJ1-5	-	TGCGCCAGCAGCCAAGACATCCCCGGGACTAGGCATTTT	CASSQDIPGTRHF
-	TRBV25-1	TRBJ2-1	TRBD2	TGTGCCAGCAGTGAACCCCCTTCCGCGGGAGGTAAGAATGAGCAGTTCTTC	CASSEPPSAGGKNEQFF
-	TRBV5-1	TRBJ1-2	TRBD1	TGCGCCAGCAGCGGACGACAGGGGATTAACTATGGCTACACCTTC	CASSGRQGINYGYTF
-	TRBV11-3	TRBJ2-2	TRBD2	TGTGCCAGCAGGAGTCCCAGCGGGAGGGGGACCGGGGAGCTGTTTTTT	CASRSPSGRGTGELFF
-	TRBV3-1/TRBV3-2	TRBJ2-7	-	TGTGCCACCTCCGGGGCTAGCGGATCCACAGGGGAGCAGTACTTC	CATSGASGSTGEQYF
-	TRBV10-3	TRBJ1-3	TRBD1	TGTGCCATCAGGGGACAGGAGCACAACACCATATATTTT	CAIRGQEHNTIYF
few	TRBV3-1/TRBV3-2	TRBJ2-1	TRBD2	TGTGCCAGCAGCCAAGGACTAGCGGGGTCCTACAATGAGCAGTTCTTC	CASSQGLAGSYNEQFF
-	TRBV11-2	TRBJ1-6	-	TGTGCCAGCAGCCCCTTCACAGCCGTTCGGACACCCCTCCACTTT	CASSPFTAVRTPLHF
-	TRBV5-4	TRBJ1-6	TRBD1	TGTGCCAGCAGCCGCGGAGGGGACAGGGATAATTCACCCCTCCACTTT	CASSRGGDRDNSPLHF
-	TRBV9	TRBJ2-1	TRBD2	TGTGCCAGCAGCGTATCGGGACTAGCCTACAATGAGCAGTTCTTC	CASSVSGLAYNEQFF
-	TRBV7-2	TRBJ2-3	-	TGTGCCAGCAGCTTTTTGAGTCCAGATACGCAGTATTTT	CASSFLSPDTQYF
-	TRBV29-1	TRBJ2-4	TRBD2	TGCAGCGTTGAAGATCTCAGGGAGCTAGCGGGAGGTTTTTGGAAAAACATTCAGTACTTC	CSVEDLRELAGGFWKNIQYF
-	TRBV6-6	TRBJ1-2	TRBD1	TGTGCCAGCAGCACCGACAGGGGAAACTATGGCTACACCTTC	CASSTDRGNYGYTF
-	TRBV3-1/TRBV3-2	TRBJ2-1	TRBD2	TGTGCCAGCAGCCAAACCCGACTAGCGGGAGGCTACAATGAGCAGTTCTTC	CASSQTRLAGGYNEQFF
-	TRBV19	TRBJ2-3	-	TGTGCCAGTAGTTTCAGGGACACAGATACGCAGTATTTT	CASSFRDTDTQYF
-	TRBV6-2/TRBV6-3	TRBJ1-1	-	TGTGCCAGCAGTTACCCGCCGGACAGACCCAACACTGAAGCTTTCTTT	CASSYPPDRPNTEAFF
-	TRBV29-1	TRBJ2-7	-	TGCAGCGTTGAAGATGAGGGTGTGGGATCCTACGAGCAGTACTTC	CSVEDEGVGSYEQYF
once	TRBV11-1	TRBJ1-3	TRBD1	TGTGCCAGCAGCCCATGGACAGGGTGGGTTGGAAACACCATATATTTT	CASSPWTGWVGNTIYF
-	TRBV10-3	TRBJ2-7	-	TGTGCCACCACAGGGCCAACCAACGAGCAGTACTTC	CATTGPTNEQYF
-	TRBV5-1	TRBJ1-5	-	TGCGCCAGCAGCTTGGACTCTAATCAGCCCCAGCATTTT	CASSLDSNQPQHF
few	TRBV2	TRBJ2-2	-	TGTGCCAACTCGAGGACAGTCACCGGGGAGCTGTTTTTT	CANSRTVTGELFF
-	TRBV28	TRBJ1-2	-	TGTGCCAGCAGACCTTACACAGGGTTGTTTGACGGCTACACCTTC	CASRPYTGLFDGYTF
once	TRBV6-2/TRBV6-3	TRBJ2-1	-	TGTGCCAGCAGTTACTTAGGGAGAGGTTACAATGAGCAGTTCTTC	CASSYLGRGYNEQFF
-	TRBV30	TRBJ1-2	TRBD1	TGTGCCCGACAGGGGAACTATGGCTACACCTTC	CARQGNYGYTF
once	TRBV9	TRBJ2-1	-	TGTGCCAGCAGCGTAGGAACCAGCGGCGGCATGGATGAGCAGTTCTTC	CASSVGTSGGMDEQFF
-	TRBV7-3	TRBJ2-1	TRBD2	TGTGCCAGCGGACTAGGGGCAATGAATGAGCAGTTCTTC	CASGLGAMNEQFF
-	TRBV2	TRBJ1-1	-	TGTGCCAGCAGAGACCGGGCCGGGGGCACTGAAGCTTTCTTT	CASRDRAGGTEAFF
-	TRBV12-5	TRBJ1-2	-	TGTGCTAGTGGTTTGGTTACCCGGGACAAACCCAACTATGGCTACACCTTC	CASGLVTRDKPNYGYTF
-	TRBV2	TRBJ2-4	TRBD1	TGTGCCAGCAGTCTTGGACAGGGAGGCAAAAACATTCAGTACTTC	CASSLGQGGKNIQYF
-	TRBV5-4	TRBJ1-2	-	TGTGCCAGCAGCTTGGTAGGGGGAGTTTCTGGCTACACCTTC	CASSLVGGVSGYTF
-	TRBV5-1	TRBJ1-4	TRBD1	TGCGCCAGCAGCTTGTTACAGGGGGCGGGTGAAAAACTGTTTTTT	CASSLLQGAGEKLFF
many	TRBV2	TRBJ2-1	TRBD1	TGTGCCAGCACCCGGGACAGGAGCTACAATGAGCAGTTCTTC	CASTRDRSYNEQFF
-	TRBV11-3	TRBJ2-3	-	TGTGCCAGCAGCTTAGCTCGAGGAGATACGCAGTATTTT	CASSLARGDTQYF
-	TRBV4-1	TRBJ2-2	TRBD2	TGCGCCAGCAGCCCGGGACTAGCTACCGGGGAGCTGTTTTTT	CASSPGLATGELFF
-	TRBV12-3/TRBV12-4	TRBJ2-7	-	TGTGCCAGCAGCCGTCTACGCGAGCAGTACTTC	CASSRLREQYF
-	TRBV7-9	TRBJ1-1	TRBD1	TGTGCCAGCAGCTTAGTGGGACAGGCCACTGAAGCTTTCTTT	CASSLVGQATEAFF
-	TRBV9	TRBJ2-5	TRBD2	TGTGCCAGCACCAAGTCGGGGACTAGCGGAGAGACCCAGTACTTC	CASTKSGTSGETQYF
-	TRBV11-2	TRBJ2-1	-	TGTGCCAGCAGCTCCGGACAGGCCGGGGGCAATGAGCAGTTCTTC	CASSSGQAGGNEQFF
-	TRBV29-1	TRBJ2-2	-	TGCAGCGTTGCACGGACTCGCGACGGGGAGCTGTTTTTT	CSVARTRDGELFF
-	TRBV21-1	TRBJ2-7	-	TGTGCCAGCAGAGGGACAGACTCCTACGAGCAGTACTTC	CASRGTDSYEQYF
-	TRBV27	TRBJ2-1	TRBD2	TGTGCCAGCAGTCCATACGGGACTAGCGGGAGGAATACTCGGAATGAGCAGTTCTTC	CASSPYGTSGRNTRNEQFF
-	TRBV6-1	TRBJ2-1	TRBD2	TGTGCCAGCAGTGAAGAACTAGCGGGATACTACAATGAGCAGTTCTTC	CASSEELAGYYNEQFF
-	TRBV10-1	TRBJ2-1	-	TGCGCCAGCAGTTCCCTGGCAGGTAGCTCCTACAATGAGCAGTTCTTC	CASSSLAGSSYNEQFF
-	TRBV28	TRBJ2-7	TRBD1	TGTGCCAGCCTACCGGAACAGGGGGCTCCCTACGAGCAGTACTTC	CASLPEQGAPYEQYF
-	TRBV30	TRBJ1-6	TRBD1	TGTGCCTCACGACAGGGCGTCTCCTATAATTCACCCCTCCACTTT	CASRQGVSYNSPLHF